At least ten counts were recorded for the clone carrying this T cell receptor (beta chain). The source material, RNA transcripts, was used to amplify TCR beta CDR3 regions. The TCR CDR3 was amplified in a first-round RT-PCR using the HTBI primer set. Via MiXCR, TCRdb re-called the multiplex PCR reads, giving one row per CDR3 protein. The sample holds hundreds of thousands of distinct CDR3 sequences, 14% to 15% seen once. This sample stems from a study of T cells in Graves' hyperthyroidism and ophthalmopathy. The germline V gene encodes CDR1 SGHRS and CDR2 YFSETQ. The length of the CDR3 is 13 residues. Germline trimming cut 3 bases from V and 5 bases from J; bases unmatched to any gene: 4.

This chain connects TRBV5-1 to TRBJ1-1; 7 bases line up with TRBD1. The source of this sequence is a man aged 18 to 35 with Graves' ophthalmopathy. The sample comprised blood. The DNA of the CDR3 is TGCGCCAGCAGCTACACAGGGGTGACTGAAGCTTTCTTT. This translates into CASSYTGVTEAFF.